This entry describes one T cell receptor beta chain. Its antigen is undetermined. In each case, RNA was isolated and then reverse transcribed into cDNA as the sequencing template. Data came from immunoSEQ multiplex PCR; TCRdb stores just in-frame clones and leaves some out. The sample contains tens of thousands of clones, 40% to 55% of which appear only once. This record comes from a study of CD8+ T cells in alopecia areata. Overall study: Patients took tofacitinib for 6 to 18 months, followed by 6 drug-free months. Scoring treated patients' severity relied on the percentage of scalp area affected.

Treatment given: oral pan-JAK inhibitor, 5-10 mg twice daily. Study-wide results and limits: Many expanded lesional clones remained in scalp and blood on tofacitinib. Tofacitinib delivered significant drops in scalp clonality and in expanded CD8+ clones among the top 100.

The length of the CDR3 is 15 residues. V was clipped by 3 bases and J by 3 bases; unmatched bases: 3. Germline CDR1 and CDR2: SGDLS and YYNGEE. The source is a human donor with alopecia areata. This material consisted of CD8+ T cells sorted from blood, taken at approximately week 37, from a patient treated with tofacitinib. V gene TRBV9 combines with J gene TRBJ2-7, with 13 bases matching TRBD2. CDR3: CASSGTSGSLYEQYF. The DNA of the CDR3 is TGTGCCAGCAGCGGGACTAGCGGGAGTCTCTACGAGCAGTACTTC.